One TCR beta chain is described in this entry. Its antigen is currently not known. Nothing much larger sits one base from this clone, and base qualities are not available. The CDR3 numbers 15 residues from cysteine through phenylalanine. Only the CDR3 part of the read is kept: 45 bases, read in frame from the first base. TCRbeta CDR3 regions were amplified from genomic DNA using the immunoSEQ Assay, a bias-controlled multiplex PCR. Regarding the original processing steps: The number of nucleated cells in each sample was estimated by amplification of reference gene primers within the assay. To quantify the absolute abundance of each unique TCRbeta CDR3 rearrangement, sequence reads were collapsed and filtered. For each sample, productive Simpson clonality was calculated as the square root of Simpson's diversity index across productive rearrangements. Entries here come from immuneACCESS through TCRdb and include only in-frame sequences with V and J called. Some clones fail to appear in such tables; in the studies checked, an unresolved V gene covers under half of the shortfall, and the cause of the remainder is unknown. That table is the source of V, J and clone size, and D and trimming were worked out from the DNA. The sample data list more than 110,000 clones, and 84% of these were observed just once. Clones ranked in the top ten supply about 7% of the sample.

Each collaborating institution followed its own protocols to collect whole blood in K2EDTA tubes. Collaborator samples were shipped for TCRbeta analysis as frozen whole blood, isolated PBMCs, or DNA extracted from either sample type. These data come from a study of blood T cell repertoires in COVID-19 (dated by TCRdb to the early 2020s). General notes on the study: The collaborator samples originated in the United States, Italy and Spain and spanned the acute and convalescent phases of COVID-19. The prospective study material was composed of cDNA or gDNA derived from T cells, B-cell-depleted T cells, or PBMCs. Deeply sampled blood TCRbeta repertoires from subjects exposed to, actively infected with, or recovered from COVID-19 were included in the dataset. The repertoires were made available in a free public database intended to serve as a resource for research on the immune response to SARS-CoV-2. Samples were obtained from the ongoing ImmuneRACE study (first 160 participants) and from 1,254 subjects provided by 6 global collaborators. Sample metadata almost always included a de-identified subject ID, COVID-19 status, age in years and sex. HLA class I and class II types, where available, came from metadata supplied by the sample provider rather than from assay-based typing. General findings and caveats noted by the study authors: How much clinical and demographic metadata was included differed by source and by participant, and the metadata was provided uncurated.

The V and J genes are TRBV21-1 and TRBJ1-5; the DNA was not compared with TRBD1, the D call given in the table. TRBV21-1 is classified as a pseudogene. The sample comprised peripheral blood. The receptor's source is a human donor in a cohort sampled during active COVID-19. Read as DNA, the sequence is TGTGCCAGCAGCAAAGGAGCAGGCGAGAATCAGCCCCAGCATTTT. It translates as CASSKGAGENQPQHF.